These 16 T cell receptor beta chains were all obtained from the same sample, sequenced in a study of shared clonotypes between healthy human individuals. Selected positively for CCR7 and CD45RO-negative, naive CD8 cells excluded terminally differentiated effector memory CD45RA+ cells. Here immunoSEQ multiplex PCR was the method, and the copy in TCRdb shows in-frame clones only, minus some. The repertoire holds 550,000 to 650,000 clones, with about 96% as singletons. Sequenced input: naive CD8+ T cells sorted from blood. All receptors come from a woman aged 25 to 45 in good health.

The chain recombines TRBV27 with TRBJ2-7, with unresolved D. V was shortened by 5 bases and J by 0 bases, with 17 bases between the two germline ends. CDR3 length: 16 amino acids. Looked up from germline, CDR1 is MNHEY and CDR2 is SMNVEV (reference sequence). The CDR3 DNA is TGTGCCAGCAGTCCTTCCTCCGGTATCGTCTCCTACGAGCAGTACTTC. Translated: CASSPSSGIVSYEQYF.

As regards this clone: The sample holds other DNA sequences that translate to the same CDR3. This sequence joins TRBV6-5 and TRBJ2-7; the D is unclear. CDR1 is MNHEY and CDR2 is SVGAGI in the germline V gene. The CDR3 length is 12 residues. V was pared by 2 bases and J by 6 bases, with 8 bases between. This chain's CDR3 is CASSYGGPEQYF. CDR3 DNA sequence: TGTGCCAGCAGTTACGGCGGACCCGAGCAGTACTTC.

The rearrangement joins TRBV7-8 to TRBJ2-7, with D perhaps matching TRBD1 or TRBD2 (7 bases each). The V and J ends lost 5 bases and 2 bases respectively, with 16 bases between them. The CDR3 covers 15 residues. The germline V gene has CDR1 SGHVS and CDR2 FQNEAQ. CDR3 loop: CASSQGGLNPYEQYF. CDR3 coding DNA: TGTGCCAGCAGCCAGGGGGGGCTAAACCCCTACGAGCAGTACTTC. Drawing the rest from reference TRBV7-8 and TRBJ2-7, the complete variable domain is GAGVSQSPRYKVAKRGQDVALRCDPISGHVSLFWYQQALGQGPEFLTYFQNEAQLDKSGLPSDRFFAERPEGSVSTLKIQRTQQEDSAVYLCASSQGGLNPYEQYFGPGTRLTVT.

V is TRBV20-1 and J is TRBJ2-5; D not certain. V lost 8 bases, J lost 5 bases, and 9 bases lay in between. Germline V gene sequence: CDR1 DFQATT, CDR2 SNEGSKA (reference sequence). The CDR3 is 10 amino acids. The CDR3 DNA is TGCAGTCCGTCGGTGGAGACCCAGTACTTC. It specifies CSPSVETQYF.

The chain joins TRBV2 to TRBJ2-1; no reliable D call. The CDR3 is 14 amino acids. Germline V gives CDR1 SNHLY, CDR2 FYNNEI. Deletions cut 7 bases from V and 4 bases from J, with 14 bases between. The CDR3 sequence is CASNSWTPYNEQFF. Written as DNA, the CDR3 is TGTGCCAGCAACTCGTGGACCCCATACAATGAGCAGTTCTTC.

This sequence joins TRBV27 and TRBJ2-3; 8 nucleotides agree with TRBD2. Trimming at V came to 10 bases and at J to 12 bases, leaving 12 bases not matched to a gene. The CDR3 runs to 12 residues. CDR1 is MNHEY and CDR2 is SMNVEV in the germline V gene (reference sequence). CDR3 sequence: CAILTPGLDQYF. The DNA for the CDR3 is TGTGCCATCCTTACACCGGGACTAGATCAGTATTTT.

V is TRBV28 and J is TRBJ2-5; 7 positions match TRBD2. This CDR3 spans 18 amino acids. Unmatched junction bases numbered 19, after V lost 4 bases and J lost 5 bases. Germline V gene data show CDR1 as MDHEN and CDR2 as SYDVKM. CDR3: CASSSLSAQAGYRETQYF. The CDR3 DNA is TGTGCCAGCAGTTCCTTAAGCGCTCAAGCGGGATATCGGGAGACCCAGTACTTC.

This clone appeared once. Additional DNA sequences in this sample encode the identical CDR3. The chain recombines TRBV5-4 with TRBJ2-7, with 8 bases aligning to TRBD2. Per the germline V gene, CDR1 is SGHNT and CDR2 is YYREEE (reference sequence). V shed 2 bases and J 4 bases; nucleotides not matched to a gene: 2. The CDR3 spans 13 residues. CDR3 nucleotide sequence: TGTGCCAGCAGCTTCGGCGGGAGGTACGAGCAGTACTTC. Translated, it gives CASSFGGRYEQYF.

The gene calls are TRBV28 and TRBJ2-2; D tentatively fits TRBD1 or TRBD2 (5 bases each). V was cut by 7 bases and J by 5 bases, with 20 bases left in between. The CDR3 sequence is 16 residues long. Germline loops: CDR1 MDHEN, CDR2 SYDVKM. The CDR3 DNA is TGTGCCAGCACCCAGAAGAGGGCAGGGAAAACCGGGGAGCTGTTTTTT. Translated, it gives CASTQKRAGKTGELFF.

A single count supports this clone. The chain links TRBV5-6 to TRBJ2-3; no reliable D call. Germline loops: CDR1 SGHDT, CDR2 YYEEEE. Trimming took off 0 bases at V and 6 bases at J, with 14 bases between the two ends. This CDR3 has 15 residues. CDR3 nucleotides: TGTGCCAGCAGCTTGGTTACACAGCTTAGGGATACGCAGTATTTT. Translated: CASSLVTQLRDTQYF.

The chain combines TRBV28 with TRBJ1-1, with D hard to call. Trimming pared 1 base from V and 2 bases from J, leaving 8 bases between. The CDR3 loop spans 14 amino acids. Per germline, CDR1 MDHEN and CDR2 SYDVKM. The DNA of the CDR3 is TGTGCCAGCAGTTTATTCCTCATTAACACTGAAGCTTTCTTT. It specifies CASSLFLINTEAFF.

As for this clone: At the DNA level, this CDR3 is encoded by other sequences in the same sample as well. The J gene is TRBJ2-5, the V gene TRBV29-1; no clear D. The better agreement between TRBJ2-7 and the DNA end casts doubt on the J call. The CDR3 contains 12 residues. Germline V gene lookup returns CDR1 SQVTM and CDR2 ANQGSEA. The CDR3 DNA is TGCAGCGTTGAGGGATTAAGCTACGAGCAGTACTTC. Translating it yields CSVEGLSYEQYF.

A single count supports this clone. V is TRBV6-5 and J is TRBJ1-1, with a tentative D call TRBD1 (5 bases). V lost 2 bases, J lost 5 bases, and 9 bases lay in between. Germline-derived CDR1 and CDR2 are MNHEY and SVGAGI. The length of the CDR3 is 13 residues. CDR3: CASSYAGRTEAFF. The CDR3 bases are TGTGCCAGCAGTTACGCAGGGAGGACTGAAGCTTTCTTT.

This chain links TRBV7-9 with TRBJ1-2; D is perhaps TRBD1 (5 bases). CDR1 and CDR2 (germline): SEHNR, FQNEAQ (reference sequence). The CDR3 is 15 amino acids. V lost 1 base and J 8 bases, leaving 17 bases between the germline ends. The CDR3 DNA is TGTGCCAGCAGCTTAGGAAGTCTTGGCCAGGGAGGCTACACCTTC. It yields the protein CASSLGSLGQGGYTF.

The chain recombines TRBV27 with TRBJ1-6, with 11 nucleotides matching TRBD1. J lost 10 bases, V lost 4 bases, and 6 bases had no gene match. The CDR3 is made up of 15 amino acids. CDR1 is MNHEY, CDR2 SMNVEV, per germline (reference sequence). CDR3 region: CASSSGTGGRSPLHF. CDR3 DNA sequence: TGTGCCAGCAGTTCCGGGACAGGGGGACGCTCACCCCTCCACTTT.

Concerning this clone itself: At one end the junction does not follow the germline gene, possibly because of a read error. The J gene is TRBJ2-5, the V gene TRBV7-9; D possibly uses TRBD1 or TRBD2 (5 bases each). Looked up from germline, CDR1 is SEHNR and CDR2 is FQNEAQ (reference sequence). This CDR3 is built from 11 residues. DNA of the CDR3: TGTGCCAGCAGCTCCGGGACCCAGCATAACTTC. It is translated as CASSSGTQHNF.